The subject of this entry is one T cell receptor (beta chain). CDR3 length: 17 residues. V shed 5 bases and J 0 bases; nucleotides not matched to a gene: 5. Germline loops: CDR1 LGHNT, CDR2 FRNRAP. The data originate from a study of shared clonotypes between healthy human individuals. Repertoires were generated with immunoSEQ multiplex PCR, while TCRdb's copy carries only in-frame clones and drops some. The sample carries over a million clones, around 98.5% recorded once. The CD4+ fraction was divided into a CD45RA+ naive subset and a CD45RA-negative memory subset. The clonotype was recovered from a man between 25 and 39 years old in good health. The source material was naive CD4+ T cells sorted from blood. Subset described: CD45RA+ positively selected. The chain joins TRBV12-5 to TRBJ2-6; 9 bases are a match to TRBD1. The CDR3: CASGPSTGGSGANVLTF. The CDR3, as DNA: TGTGCTAGTGGTCCGTCGACAGGGGGCTCTGGGGCCAACGTCCTGACTTTC.